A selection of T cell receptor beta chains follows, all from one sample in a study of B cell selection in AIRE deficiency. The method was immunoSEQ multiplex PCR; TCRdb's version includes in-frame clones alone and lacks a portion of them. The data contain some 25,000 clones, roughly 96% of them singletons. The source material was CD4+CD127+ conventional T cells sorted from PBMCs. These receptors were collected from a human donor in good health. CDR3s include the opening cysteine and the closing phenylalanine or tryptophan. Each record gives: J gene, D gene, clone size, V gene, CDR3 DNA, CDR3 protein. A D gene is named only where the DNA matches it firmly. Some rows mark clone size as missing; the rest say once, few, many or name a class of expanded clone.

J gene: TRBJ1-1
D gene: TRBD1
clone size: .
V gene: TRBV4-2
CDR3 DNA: TGTGCCAGCAGCCAAGATCTTGGAGTCGGGCAGGGGGCTAGGGGAGCTTTCTTT
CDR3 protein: CASSQDLGVGQGARGAFF

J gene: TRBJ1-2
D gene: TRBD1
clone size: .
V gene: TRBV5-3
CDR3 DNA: TGTGCCAGAAGCTTCTTTGGACAGGGGAACTATGGCTACACCTTC
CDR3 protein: CARSFFGQGNYGYTF

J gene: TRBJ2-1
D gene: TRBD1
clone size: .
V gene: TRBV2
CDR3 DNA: TGTGCCAGGGGACAGGGTGTCTACAATGAGCAGTTCTTC
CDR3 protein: CARGQGVYNEQFF

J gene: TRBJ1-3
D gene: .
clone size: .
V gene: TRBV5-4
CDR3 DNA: TGTGCCAGCAGCTTGGACAGCTCAGGCGGAAACACCATATATTTT
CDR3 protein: CASSLDSSGGNTIYF

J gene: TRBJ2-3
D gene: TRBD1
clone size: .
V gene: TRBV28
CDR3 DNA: TGTGCCAGCAGTCTTGGGGACAGATACACAGATACGCAGTATTTT
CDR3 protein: CASSLGDRYTDTQYF

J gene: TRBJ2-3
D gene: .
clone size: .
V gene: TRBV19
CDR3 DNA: TGTGCCAGTAGTACCCGGGGACGCACAGATACGCAGTATTTT
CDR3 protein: CASSTRGRTDTQYF

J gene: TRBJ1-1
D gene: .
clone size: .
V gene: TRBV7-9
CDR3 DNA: TGTGCCAGCAGCTACCAGGGGTCCACTGAAGCTTTCTTT
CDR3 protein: CASSYQGSTEAFF

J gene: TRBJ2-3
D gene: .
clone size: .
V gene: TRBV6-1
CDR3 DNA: TGTGCCAGCACAGTTGATAGAGATACGCAGTATTTT
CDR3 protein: CASTVDRDTQYF

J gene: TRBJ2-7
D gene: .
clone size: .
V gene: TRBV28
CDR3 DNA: TGTGCCAGCAGTTTGGTTGGGGGCTTCTACGAGCAGTACTTC
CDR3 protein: CASSLVGGFYEQYF

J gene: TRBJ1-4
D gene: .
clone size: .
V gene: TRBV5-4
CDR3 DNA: TGCGCCAGCAGCGACACGGGACACCGAAATGAAAAACTGTTTTTT
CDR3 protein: CASSDTGHRNEKLFF

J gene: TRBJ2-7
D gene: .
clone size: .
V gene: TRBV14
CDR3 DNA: TGTGCCAGCAGCCAAGCCCATGGCAGGGTTGGCGAGCAGTACTTC
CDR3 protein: CASSQAHGRVGEQYF

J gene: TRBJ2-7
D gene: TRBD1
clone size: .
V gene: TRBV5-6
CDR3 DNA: TGTGCCAGCAGCCCTTGGGACAGGGCCGATTACGAGCAGTACTTC
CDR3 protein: CASSPWDRADYEQYF

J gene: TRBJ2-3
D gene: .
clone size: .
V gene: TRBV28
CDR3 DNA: TGTGCCAGCAGTTTACCCCCGATGGATACGCAGTATTTT
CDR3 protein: CASSLPPMDTQYF

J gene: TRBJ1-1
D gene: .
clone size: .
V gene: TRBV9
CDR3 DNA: TGTGCCAGCAGCGTAGCAGGGGAGCCGGGAGGTGAAGCTTTCTTT
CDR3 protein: CASSVAGEPGGEAFF

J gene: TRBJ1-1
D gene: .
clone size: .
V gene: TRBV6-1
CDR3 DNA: TGTGCCAGCAGTGAGAATGGGGTGGGTATCACTGAAGCTTTCTTT
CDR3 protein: CASSENGVGITEAFF

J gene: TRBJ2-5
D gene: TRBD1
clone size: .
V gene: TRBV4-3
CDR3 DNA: TGCGCCAGCAGCCCCCGGGACAGACAGAAGGGCCAGTACTTC
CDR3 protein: CASSPRDRQKGQYF

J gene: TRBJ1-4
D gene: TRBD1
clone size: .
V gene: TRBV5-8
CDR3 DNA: TGTGCCAGCAGCTCGGAGCACACAGGGGGCTCTGGGGAAAAACTGTTTTTT
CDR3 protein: CASSSEHTGGSGEKLFF

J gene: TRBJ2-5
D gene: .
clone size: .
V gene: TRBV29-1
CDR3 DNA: TGCAGTGTTTTCGGACCAGAAGGGACCCAGTACTTC
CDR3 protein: CSVFGPEGTQYF

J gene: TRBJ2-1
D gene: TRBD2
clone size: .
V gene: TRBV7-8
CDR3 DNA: TGTGCCAGCAGCGAAGCCCGGTGGGTACCGGGACTAGCGGGAGTAAATGAGCAGTTCTTC
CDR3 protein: CASSEARWVPGLAGVNEQFF

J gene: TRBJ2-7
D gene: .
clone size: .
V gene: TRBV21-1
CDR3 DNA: TGTGCCAGCAGCAAGGGGCCGACAGGGGTAATCTACGAGCAGTACTTC
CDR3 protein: CASSKGPTGVIYEQYF

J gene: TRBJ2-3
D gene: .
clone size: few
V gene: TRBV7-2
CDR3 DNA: TGTGCCAGCAGCCCTCATCGGGCTAATACGCAGTATTTT
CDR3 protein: CASSPHRANTQYF

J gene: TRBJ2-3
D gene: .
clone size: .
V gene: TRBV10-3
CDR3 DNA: TGTGCCATCAGTGAGTCGGGCAGTGAAGCGTATACGCAGTATTTT
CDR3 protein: CAISESGSEAYTQYF

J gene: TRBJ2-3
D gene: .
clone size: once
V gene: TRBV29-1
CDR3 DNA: TGCAGCGTGGAGCCCCGGGGAAGGGGCGGAAGCACAGATACGCAGTATTTT
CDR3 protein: CSVEPRGRGGSTDTQYF

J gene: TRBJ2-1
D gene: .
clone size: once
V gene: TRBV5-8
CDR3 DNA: TGTGCCAGCAGCTCGGGCGGGAAAAGGGTTGAGCAGTTCTTC
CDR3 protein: CASSSGGKRVEQFF

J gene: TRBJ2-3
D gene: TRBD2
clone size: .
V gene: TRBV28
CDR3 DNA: TGTGCCAGCAGTTTATCGGGACTAGCGATAGATACGCAGTATTTT
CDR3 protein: CASSLSGLAIDTQYF

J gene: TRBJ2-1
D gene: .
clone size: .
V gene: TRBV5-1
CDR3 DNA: TGCGCCAGCAGCCTGCAAACCACAGGATTCCATGAGCAGTTCTTC
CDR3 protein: CASSLQTTGFHEQFF